These 19 T cell receptor beta chains were sequenced from one sample in a study of blood T cell repertoires in COVID-19 (dated by TCRdb to about 2020). Library method: the immunoSEQ multiplex PCR assay. TCRdb limited this immuneACCESS table to in-frame rearrangements with V and J called. A share of clones is missing; checked studies link under half to unresolved V genes, and the rest is unexplained. In this sample the table shows over 50,000 clones, just under 85% of which occur a single time. The ten largest clones add up to 13% to 15% of the sample. Source material: peripheral blood. Receptors were obtained from a human donor in a cohort sampled during active COVID-19.

The rearrangement links TRBV13 to TRBJ1-1; TRBD1 is a possible D gene (5 bases). Germline lookup yields CDR1 PRHDT and CDR2 FYEKMQ (reference sequence). Trimming took off 2 bases at V and 1 base at J, with 17 bases between the two ends. The CDR3 contains 17 residues. The CDR3 bases are TGTGCCAGCAGCTTAACGAGATGGGGCGGGGAGAACACTGAAGCTTTCTTT. Translating it yields CASSLTRWGGENTEAFF.

The V gene is TRBV2, the J gene TRBJ2-7, with D uncertain. CDR3 length equals 14 residues. V shed 8 bases and J shed 2 bases, with 16 bases lying between them. Germline V gives CDR1 SNHLY, CDR2 FYNNEI. For the CDR3, the DNA is TGTGCCAGCTTAAACCCGCTCAGGACCTACGAGCAGTACTTC. It is translated as CASLNPLRTYEQYF.

The rearrangement links TRBV5-6 to TRBJ2-2; 7 nucleotides line up with TRBD2. The CDR3 consists of 16 residues. CDR1 and CDR2 from the germline V gene are SGHDT and YYEEEE. J was trimmed by 4 bases and V by 3 bases; bases with no gene match: 9. The DNA for the CDR3 is TGTGCCAGCAGCTCCCGCGGGAGAAGAACCACCGGGGAGCTGTTTTTT. Its translation is CASSSRGRRTTGELFF.

The chain employs TRBV15 and TRBJ2-5; possibly TRBD2 for D (6 bases). The CDR3 is 14 amino acids. V was pared by 3 bases and J by 2 bases, with 10 bases between. The germline CDR1 and CDR2 sequences are LNHNV and YYDKDF (reference sequence). The CDR3 DNA sequence: TGTGCCACCAGCAGGGCTAGCGCGCAAGAGACCCAGTACTTC. Encoded protein: CATSRASAQETQYF.

The chain combines TRBV19 with TRBJ1-5; 7 nucleotides agree with TRBD1. Trimming cost V 4 bases and J 2 bases; bases outside gene matches: 11. This CDR3 spans 17 amino acids. Germline lookup yields CDR1 LNHDA and CDR2 SQIVND (reference sequence). Here the CDR3 reads CASSTSQGQVGNQPQHF. DNA for the CDR3: TGTGCCAGTAGTACATCTCAAGGACAGGTGGGCAATCAGCCCCAGCATTTT.

In this sample, this clone turned up a few times. The chain combines TRBV5-1 with TRBJ2-1; 8 positions match TRBD1. CDR1 is SGHRS, CDR2 YFSETQ, per germline. Losses at the gene ends were 4 bases for V and 6 bases for J; bases not matched to a gene: 3. The CDR3 loop spans 13 amino acids. DNA for the CDR3: TGCGCCAGCAGCATCGGGACAGGCAATGAGCAGTTCTTC. Encoded protein: CASSIGTGNEQFF.

The chain recombines TRBV27 with TRBJ1-1, with TRBD1 as a possible D gene (5 bases). Germline values: CDR1 MNHEY, CDR2 SMNVEV (reference sequence). V lost 2 bases and J 2 bases, leaving 12 bases between the germline ends. This CDR3 has 15 amino acids. CDR3 region: CASSLRARGNTEAFF. The CDR3 DNA sequence: TGTGCCAGCAGTTTAAGGGCAAGGGGTAACACTGAAGCTTTCTTT.

This clone was counted only a few times. The chain recombines TRBV30 with TRBJ1-1; D perhaps matches TRBD1 (6 bases). The CDR3 is 15 amino acids. Germline-derived CDR1 and CDR2 are GTSNPN and SVGIG (reference sequence). V lost 4 bases and J lost 0, with 15 bases in between. The CDR3 nucleotides read TGTGCCTGGATGGTTTACAGGGTCCTGAACACTGAAGCTTTCTTT. It encodes CAWMVYRVLNTEAFF.

Here the CDR3 reads CASGSEYNSPLHF. The CDR3 nucleotides are TGTGCTAGTGGTTCAGAATATAATTCACCCCTCCACTTT. The rearrangement uses TRBV12-5 and TRBJ1-6; D is uncertain. The CDR3 loop spans 13 amino acids. Germline CDR1 LGHNT, CDR2 FRNRAP. Trimming took off 4 bases at V and 4 bases at J, with 5 bases between the two ends.

The CDR3 here is CASSFSGGAGNEQFF. CDR3 nucleotide sequence: TGTGCCAGCAGCTTTAGCGGGGGGGCCGGGAATGAGCAGTTCTTC. The V gene is TRBV7-2, the J gene TRBJ2-1, with 11 bases that match TRBD2. CDR1 is SGHTA and CDR2 is FQGNSA in the germline V gene. V trimming: 3 bases; J trimming: 7 bases; junction bases outside the gene matches: 5. There are 15 residues in the CDR3.

V is TRBV5-1 and J is TRBJ2-3, with TRBD1 identical over 7 bases. The V and J ends lost 2 bases and 5 bases, in that order; junction bases with no gene match: 5. CDR1 is SGHRS and CDR2 is YFSETQ in the germline V gene. There are 14 residues in the CDR3. The CDR3: CASSLGGRGDTQYF. The DNA of the CDR3 is TGCGCCAGCAGCTTAGGGGGCAGGGGAGATACGCAGTATTTT.

The chain couples TRBV11-2 to TRBJ2-1, with 10 bases aligning to TRBD1. Unmatched junction bases numbered 0, after V lost 3 bases and J lost 1 base. The CDR3 contains 15 residues. In germline, CDR1 is SGHAT, CDR2 FQNNGV. CDR3 in DNA: TGTGCCAGCAGCTTGGACAGGGGGTCCTACAATGAGCAGTTCTTC. This encodes CASSLDRGSYNEQFF.

The rearrangement joins TRBV7-9 to TRBJ2-3, with 7 nucleotides matching TRBD2. With 5 bases clipped from V and 0 bases from J, the junction kept 5 bases outside the gene matches. This CDR3 is 15 amino acids long. Germline CDR1 reads SEHNR; CDR2 reads FQNEAQ (reference sequence). CDR3 in DNA: TGTGCCAGCAGCCTGGGACTACTTAGCACAGATACGCAGTATTTT. It specifies CASSLGLLSTDTQYF.

The chain uses TRBV7-8 and TRBJ1-1; D remains unclear. The V end lost 1 base, the J end lost 4 bases, and 22 bases lay between the germline ends. Per the germline V gene, CDR1 is SGHVS and CDR2 is FQNEAQ. There are 18 residues in the CDR3. The DNA for the CDR3 is TGTGCCAGCAGCTTAGGAAAATCGACATCAAGGAGGGTCACTGAAGCTTTCTTT. Translation gives CASSLGKSTSRRVTEAFF.

J is TRBJ2-1 and V is TRBV16, with TRBD1 matching 8 bases. The germline V gene has CDR1 KGHSY and CDR2 FQNENV. This CDR3 comprises 13 residues. V dropped 4 bases and J dropped 6; count of bases not matched to a gene: 2. As DNA, the CDR3 is TGTGCCAGCAGCCCAGGACAGGGCAATGAGCAGTTCTTC. Protein sequence: CASSPGQGNEQFF.

The CDR3 DNA reads TGTGCCAGCAGCTTCCCTAGCGGGGGGACTCAGTCCTACAATGAGCAGTTCTTC. As protein: CASSFPSGGTQSYNEQFF. The V call is TRBV7-9, the J call TRBJ2-1, with 11 bases identical to TRBD2. This CDR3 region has 18 residues. Unmatched junction bases numbered 8, after V lost 3 bases and J lost 1 base. Germline V CDR1 and CDR2: SEHNR, FQNEAQ (reference sequence).

The chain combines TRBV4-3 with TRBJ1-5; D possibly corresponds to TRBD1 (5 bases). Germline V CDR1 and CDR2: LGHNA, YSLEER. This CDR3 comprises 14 residues. The V end lost 0 bases, the J end lost 6 bases, and 9 bases lay between the germline ends. The CDR3 coding sequence is TGCGCCAGCAGCCAAGACAGGGTCAGTCAGCCCCAGCATTTT. It encodes CASSQDRVSQPQHF.

This clone was picked up a small number of times. The rearrangement joins TRBV6-5 to TRBJ2-7; tentatively, D is TRBD2 (6 bases). This CDR3 has 14 residues. The germline V gene encodes CDR1 MNHEY and CDR2 SVGAGI. V was clipped by 6 bases and J by 1 base, with 13 bases between them. The CDR3 DNA sequence: TGTGCCAGCAGCCGACTGGAGGGTTCCTACGAGCAGTACTTC. Protein sequence: CASSRLEGSYEQYF.

V gene TRBV5-6 combines with J gene TRBJ1-2; D not certain. CDR1 is SGHDT, CDR2 YYEEEE, per germline. Trimming took 6 bases from V and 8 from J, leaving 8 bases between them. This CDR3 comprises 10 residues. The CDR3 DNA follows: TGTGCCAGCACCCCCCGGGGCTACACCTTC. Translated: CASTPRGYTF.